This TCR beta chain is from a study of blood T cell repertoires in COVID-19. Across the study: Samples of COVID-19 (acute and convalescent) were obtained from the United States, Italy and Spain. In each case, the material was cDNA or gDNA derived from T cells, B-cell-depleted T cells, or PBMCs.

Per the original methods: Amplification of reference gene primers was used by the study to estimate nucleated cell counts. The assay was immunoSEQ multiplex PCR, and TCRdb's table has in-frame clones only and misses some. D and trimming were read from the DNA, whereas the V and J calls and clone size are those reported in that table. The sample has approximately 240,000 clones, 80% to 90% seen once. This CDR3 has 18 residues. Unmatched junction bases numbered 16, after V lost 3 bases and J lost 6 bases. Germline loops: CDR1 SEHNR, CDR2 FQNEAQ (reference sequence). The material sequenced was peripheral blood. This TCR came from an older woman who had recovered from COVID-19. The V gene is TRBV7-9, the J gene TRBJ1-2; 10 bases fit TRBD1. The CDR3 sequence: CASSFPPIGTGEEDGYTF. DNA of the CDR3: TGTGCCAGCAGCTTCCCGCCGATCGGGACAGGGGAAGAGGATGGCTACACCTTC.